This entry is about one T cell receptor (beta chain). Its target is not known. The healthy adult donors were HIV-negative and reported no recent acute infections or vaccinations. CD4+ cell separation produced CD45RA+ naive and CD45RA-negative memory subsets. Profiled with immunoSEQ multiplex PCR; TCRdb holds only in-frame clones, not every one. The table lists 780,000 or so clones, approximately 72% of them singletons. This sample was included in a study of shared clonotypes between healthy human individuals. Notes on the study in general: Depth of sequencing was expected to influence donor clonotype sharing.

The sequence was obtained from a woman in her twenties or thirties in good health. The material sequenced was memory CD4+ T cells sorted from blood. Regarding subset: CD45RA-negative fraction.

In DNA, the CDR3 is TGTGCCAGCAGGATAGCGGGAGTGAGCCACGAGCAGTACTTC. Encoded protein: CASRIAGVSHEQYF. The chain is built from TRBV6-1 and TRBJ2-7, with 9 bases fitting TRBD2. Germline V gene lookup returns CDR1 MNHNS and CDR2 SASEGT. The CDR3 totals 14 residues. The V and J ends lost 6 bases and 5 bases, in that order; junction bases with no gene match: 8.